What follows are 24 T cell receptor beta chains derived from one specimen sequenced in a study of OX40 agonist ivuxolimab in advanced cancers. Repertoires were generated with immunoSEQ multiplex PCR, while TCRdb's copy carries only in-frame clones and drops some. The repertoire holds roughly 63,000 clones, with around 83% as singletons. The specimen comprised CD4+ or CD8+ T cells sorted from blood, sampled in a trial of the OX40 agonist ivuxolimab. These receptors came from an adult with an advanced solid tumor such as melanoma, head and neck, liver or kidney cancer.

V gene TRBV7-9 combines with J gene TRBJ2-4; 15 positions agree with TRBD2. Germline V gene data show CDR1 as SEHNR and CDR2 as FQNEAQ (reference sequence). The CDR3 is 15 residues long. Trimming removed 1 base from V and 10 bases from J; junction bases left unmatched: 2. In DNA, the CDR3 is TGTGCCAGCAGCTTAGTGGGACTAGCGGGGGGTATTCAGTACTTC. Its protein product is CASSLVGLAGGIQYF.

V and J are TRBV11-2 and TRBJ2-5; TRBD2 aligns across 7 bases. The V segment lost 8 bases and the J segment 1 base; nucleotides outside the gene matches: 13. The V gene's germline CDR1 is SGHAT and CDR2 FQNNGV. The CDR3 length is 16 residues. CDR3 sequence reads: CASAGRRGSLQETQYF. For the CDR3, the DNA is TGTGCCAGCGCAGGGAGGCGGGGGAGTCTCCAAGAGACCCAGTACTTC.

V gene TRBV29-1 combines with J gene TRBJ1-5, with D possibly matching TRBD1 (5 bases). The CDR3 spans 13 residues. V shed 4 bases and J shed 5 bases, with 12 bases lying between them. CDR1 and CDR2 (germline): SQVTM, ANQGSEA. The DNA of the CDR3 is TGCAGCGTTGCACAGGACCCCGATCAGCCCCAGCATTTT. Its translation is CSVAQDPDQPQHF.

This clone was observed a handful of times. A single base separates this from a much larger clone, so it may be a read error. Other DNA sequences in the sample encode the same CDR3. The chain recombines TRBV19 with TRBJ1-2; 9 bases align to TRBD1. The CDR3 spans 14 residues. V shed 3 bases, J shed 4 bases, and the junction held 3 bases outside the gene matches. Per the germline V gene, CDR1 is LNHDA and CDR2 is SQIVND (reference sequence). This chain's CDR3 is CASSIPGQGYGYTF. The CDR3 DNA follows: TGTGCCAGTAGTATCCCGGGACAGGGCTATGGCTACACCTTC.

CDR3 loop: CASSILADNTEAFF. In DNA form, the CDR3 reads TGTGCCAGTAGTATCTTGGCAGACAACACTGAAGCTTTCTTT. The gene calls are TRBV19 and TRBJ1-1; D remains ambiguous. V lost 3 bases, J lost 2 bases, and 10 bases lay in between. This CDR3 is built from 14 residues. Germline CDR1 reads LNHDA; CDR2 reads SQIVND (reference sequence). Using reference TRBV19 and TRBJ1-1 for the parts outside the CDR3, the full variable domain is DGGITQSPKYLFRKEGQNVTLSCEQNLNHDAMYWYRQDPGQGLRLIYYSQIVNDFQKGDIAEGYSVSREKKESFPLTVTSAQKNPTAFYLCASSILADNTEAFFGQGTRLTVV.

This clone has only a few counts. The CDR3 nucleotides read TGTGCCAGCAGCTTGGCCCCTACAACTTACAGATCTGAAGCTTTCTTT. This translates into CASSLAPTTYRSEAFF. The chain uses TRBV5-8 and TRBJ1-1, with D hard to call. Per germline, CDR1 SGHTS and CDR2 YDEGEE. This CDR3 is built from 16 residues. Trimming removed 0 bases at V and 6 bases at J, with 18 bases between. Full variable domain (outside the CDR3, taken from reference TRBV5-8 and TRBJ1-1): EAGVTQSPTHLIKTRGQQATLRCSPISGHTSVYWYQQALGLGLQFLLWYDEGEERNRGNFPPRFSGRQFPNYSSELNVNALELEDSALYLCASSLAPTTYRSEAFFGQGTRLTVV.

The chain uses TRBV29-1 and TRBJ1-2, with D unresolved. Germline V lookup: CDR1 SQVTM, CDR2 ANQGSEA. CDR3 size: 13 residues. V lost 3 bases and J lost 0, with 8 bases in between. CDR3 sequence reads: CSVETIPNYGYTF. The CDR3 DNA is TGCAGCGTTGAGACGATCCCTAACTATGGCTACACCTTC.

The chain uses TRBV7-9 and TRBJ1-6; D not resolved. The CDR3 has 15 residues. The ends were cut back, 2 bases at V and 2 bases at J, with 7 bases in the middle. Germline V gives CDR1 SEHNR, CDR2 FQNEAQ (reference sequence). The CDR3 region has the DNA TGTGCCAGCAGCTTATCCGGGGCCTATAATTCACCCCTCCACTTT. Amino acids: CASSLSGAYNSPLHF.

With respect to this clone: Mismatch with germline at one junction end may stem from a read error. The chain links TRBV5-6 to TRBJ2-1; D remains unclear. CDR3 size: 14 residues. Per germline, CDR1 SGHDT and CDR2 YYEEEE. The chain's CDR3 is CASSLGRYLNGQFF. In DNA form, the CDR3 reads TGTGCCAGCAGCTTGGGACGGTACCTCAATGGGCAGTTCTTC.

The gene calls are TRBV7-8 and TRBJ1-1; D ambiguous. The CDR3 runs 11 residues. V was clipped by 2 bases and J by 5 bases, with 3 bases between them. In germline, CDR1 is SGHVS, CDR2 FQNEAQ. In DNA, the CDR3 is TGTGCCAGCAGCTTAAATACTGAAGCTTTCTTT. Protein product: CASSLNTEAFF.

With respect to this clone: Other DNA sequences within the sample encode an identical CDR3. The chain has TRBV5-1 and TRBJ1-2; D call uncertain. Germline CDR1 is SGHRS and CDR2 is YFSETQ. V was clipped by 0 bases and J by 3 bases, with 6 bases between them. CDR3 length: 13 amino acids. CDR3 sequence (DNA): TGCGCCAGCAGCTTGGACGGAGACTATGGCTACACCTTC. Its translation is CASSLDGDYGYTF. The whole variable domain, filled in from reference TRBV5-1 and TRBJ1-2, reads KAGVTQTPRYLIKTRGQQVTLSCSPISGHRSVSWYQQTPGQGLQFLFEYFSETQRNKGNFPGRFSGRQFSNSRSEMNVSTLELGDSALYLCASSLDGDYGYTFGSGTRLTVV.

CDR3 nucleotide sequence: TGTGCCTCCTCAGAGGGGGGGGGTTACACTGAAGCTTTCTTT. This codes for CASSEGGGYTEAFF. This chain joins TRBV2 and TRBJ1-1; D may be TRBD1 (6 bases). Per germline, CDR1 SNHLY and CDR2 FYNNEI. The CDR3 extends over 14 amino acids. Trimming took off 11 bases at V and 3 bases at J, with 19 bases between the two ends. Based on the CDR3 plus reference TRBV2 and TRBJ1-1, the full variable domain is EPEVTQTPSHQVTQMGQEVILRCVPISNHLYFYWYRQILGQKVEFLVSFYNNEISEKSEIFDDQFSVERPDGSNFTLKIRSTKLEDSAMYFCASSEGGGYTEAFFGQGTRLTVV.

The CDR3 DNA follows: TGTGCCAGCAGATCGACAGGGGGCTTGCGAGAGACCCAGTACTTC. Translating gives CASRSTGGLRETQYF. V usage is TRBV5-4 and J usage is TRBJ2-5; 10 nucleotides align to TRBD1. The V gene end was trimmed by 5 bases and the J gene end by 4 bases; junction bases not matched to a gene: 8. Looked up from germline, CDR1 is SGHNT and CDR2 is YYREEE (reference sequence). This CDR3 has 15 residues.

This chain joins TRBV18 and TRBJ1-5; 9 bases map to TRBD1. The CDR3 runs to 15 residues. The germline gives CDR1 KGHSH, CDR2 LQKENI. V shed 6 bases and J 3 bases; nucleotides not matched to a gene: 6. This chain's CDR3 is CASSPGTGNNQPQHF. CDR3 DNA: TGTGCCAGCTCGCCGGGGACAGGGAACAATCAGCCCCAGCATTTT.

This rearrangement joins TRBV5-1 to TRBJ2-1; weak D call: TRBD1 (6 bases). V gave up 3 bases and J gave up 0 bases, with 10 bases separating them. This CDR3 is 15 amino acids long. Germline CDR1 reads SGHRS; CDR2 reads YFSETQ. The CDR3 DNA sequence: TGCGCCAGCAGCTCGGAAGGGGGCTCCTACAATGAGCAGTTCTTC. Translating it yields CASSSEGGSYNEQFF.

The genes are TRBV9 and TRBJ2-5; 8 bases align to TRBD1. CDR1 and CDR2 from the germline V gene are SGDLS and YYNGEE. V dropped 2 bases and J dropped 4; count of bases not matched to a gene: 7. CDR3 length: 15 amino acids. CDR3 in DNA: TGTGCCAGCAGCGTGGACAGGGTACAGGGAGAGACCCAGTACTTC. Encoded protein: CASSVDRVQGETQYF.

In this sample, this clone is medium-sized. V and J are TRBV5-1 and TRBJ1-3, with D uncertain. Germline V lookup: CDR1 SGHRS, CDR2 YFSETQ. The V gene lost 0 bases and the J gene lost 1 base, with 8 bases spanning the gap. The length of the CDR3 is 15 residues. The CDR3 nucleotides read TGCGCCAGCAGCTTGGCCAGTGATTCTGGAAACACCATATATTTT. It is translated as CASSLASDSGNTIYF.

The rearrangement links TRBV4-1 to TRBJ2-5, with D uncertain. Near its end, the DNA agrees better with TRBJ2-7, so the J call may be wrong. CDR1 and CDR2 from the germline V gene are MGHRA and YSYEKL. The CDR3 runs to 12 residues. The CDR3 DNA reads TGCGCCAGCAGCCAAGATTACTACGAGCAGTACTTC. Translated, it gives CASSQDYYEQYF.

The CDR3 DNA follows: TGTGCCAGCAGCTACAGCTCTGGGGCCAACGTCCTGACTTTC. This gives the protein CASSYSSGANVLTF. The chain has TRBV7-8 and TRBJ2-6; D unclear. Trimming shortened V by 4 bases and J by 0 bases, and 4 bases separated the two germline ends. Per the germline V gene, CDR1 is SGHVS and CDR2 is FQNEAQ. This CDR3 has 14 residues.

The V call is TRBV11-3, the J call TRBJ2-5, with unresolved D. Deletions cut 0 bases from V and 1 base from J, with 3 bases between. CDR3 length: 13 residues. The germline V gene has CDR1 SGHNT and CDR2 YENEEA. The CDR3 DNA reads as TGTGCCAGCAGCTTAGACCCCCAAGAGACCCAGTACTTC. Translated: CASSLDPQETQYF.

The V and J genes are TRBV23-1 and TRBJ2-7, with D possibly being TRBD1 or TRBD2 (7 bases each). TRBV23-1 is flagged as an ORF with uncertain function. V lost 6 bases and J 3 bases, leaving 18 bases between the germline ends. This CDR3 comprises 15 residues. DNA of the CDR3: TGCGCCAGCAGCCCGGGGGGACAGACTGACTACGAGCAGTACTTC. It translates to CASSPGGQTDYEQYF.

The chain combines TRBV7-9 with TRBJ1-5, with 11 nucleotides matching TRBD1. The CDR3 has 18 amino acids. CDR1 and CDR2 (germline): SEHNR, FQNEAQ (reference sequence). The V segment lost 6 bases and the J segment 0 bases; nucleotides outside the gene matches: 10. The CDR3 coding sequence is TGTGCCAGCAGTAAATCCGGGACAGGGGGGTATAGCAATCAGCCCCAGCATTTT. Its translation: CASSKSGTGGYSNQPQHF.

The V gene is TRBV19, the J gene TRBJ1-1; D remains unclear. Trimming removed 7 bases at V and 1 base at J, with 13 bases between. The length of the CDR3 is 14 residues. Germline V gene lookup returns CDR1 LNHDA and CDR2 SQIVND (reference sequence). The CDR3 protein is CASTLNPPNTEAFF. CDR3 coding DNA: TGTGCCAGTACCTTGAATCCACCGAACACTGAAGCTTTCTTT.

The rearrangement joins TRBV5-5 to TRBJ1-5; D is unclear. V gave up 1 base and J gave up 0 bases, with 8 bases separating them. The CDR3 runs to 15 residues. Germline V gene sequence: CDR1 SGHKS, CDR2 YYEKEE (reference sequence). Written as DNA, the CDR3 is TGTGCCAGCAGCTTGTCGGCAGCTAGCAATCAGCCCCAGCATTTT. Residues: CASSLSAASNQPQHF.